What follows are 2 T cell receptor beta chains derived from one specimen sequenced in a study of blood T cell repertoires in COVID-19. The protocol was immunoSEQ multiplex PCR, while the TCRdb copy is restricted to in-frame clones and leaves out a portion. This table holds a few hundred thousand clones, 85% to 90% found once. Sequenced input: peripheral blood. These receptors were collected from a woman between 40 and 55 years old who had recovered from COVID-19.

DNA for the CDR3: TGTGCCAGCAGCCTGGACAGTCACACTGAAGCTTTCTTT. Amino acid sequence: CASSLDSHTEAFF. V is TRBV5-4 and J is TRBJ1-1; D might be TRBD1 (6 bases). Germline V gene data show CDR1 as SGHNT and CDR2 as YYREEE (reference sequence). With 4 bases removed from V and 3 bases from J, the gap between germline ends came to 10 bases. The length of the CDR3 is 13 residues.

The chain is built from TRBV5-4 and TRBJ1-5; D ambiguous. V shed 4 bases and J shed 4 bases, with 12 bases lying between them. This CDR3 is 14 amino acids long. Per the germline V gene, CDR1 is SGHNT and CDR2 is YYREEE (reference sequence). The CDR3 sequence: CASSLDKANQPQHF. CDR3 DNA sequence: TGTGCCAGCAGCCTTGACAAAGCAAATCAGCCCCAGCATTTT. The full variable domain, rest sourced from reference TRBV5-4 and TRBJ1-5, is ETGVTQSPTHLIKTRGQQVTLRCSSQSGHNTVSWYQQALGQGPQFIFQYYREEENGRGNFPPRFSGLQFPNYSSELNVNALELDDSALYLCASSLDKANQPQHFGDGTRLSIL.